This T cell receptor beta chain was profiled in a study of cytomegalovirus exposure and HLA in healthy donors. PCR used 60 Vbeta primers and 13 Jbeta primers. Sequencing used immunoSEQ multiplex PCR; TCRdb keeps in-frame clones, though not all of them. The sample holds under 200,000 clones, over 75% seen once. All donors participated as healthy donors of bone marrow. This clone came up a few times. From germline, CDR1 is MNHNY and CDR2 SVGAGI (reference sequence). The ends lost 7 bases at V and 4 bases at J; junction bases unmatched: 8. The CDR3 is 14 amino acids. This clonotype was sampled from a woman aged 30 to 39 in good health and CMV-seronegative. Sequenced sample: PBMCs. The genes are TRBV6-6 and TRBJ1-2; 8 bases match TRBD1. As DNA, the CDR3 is TGTGCCAGCATTATCGACAGGGGTGGCTATGGCTACACCTTC. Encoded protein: CASIIDRGGYGYTF.